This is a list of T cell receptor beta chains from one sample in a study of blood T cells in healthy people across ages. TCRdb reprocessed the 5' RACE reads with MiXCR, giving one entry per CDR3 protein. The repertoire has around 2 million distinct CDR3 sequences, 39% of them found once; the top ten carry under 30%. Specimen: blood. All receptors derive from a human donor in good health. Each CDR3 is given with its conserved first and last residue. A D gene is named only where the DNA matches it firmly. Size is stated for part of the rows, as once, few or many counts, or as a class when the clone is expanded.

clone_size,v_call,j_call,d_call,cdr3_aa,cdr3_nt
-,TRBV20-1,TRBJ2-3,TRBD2,CSATPGGGSTDTQYF,TGCAGTGCTACCCCGGGCGGGGGGAGCACAGATACGCAGTATTTT
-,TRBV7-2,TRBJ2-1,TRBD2,CASRPRSGATVNEQFF,TGTGCCAGCAGACCCCGTAGCGGGGCAACCGTCAATGAGCAGTTCTTC
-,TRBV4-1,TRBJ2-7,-,CASSQDMRALSYEQYF,TGCGCCAGCAGCCAAGATATGAGGGCCCTCTCCTACGAGCAGTACTTC
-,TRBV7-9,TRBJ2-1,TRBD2,CASTKSGASSYSEQFF,TGTGCCAGCACCAAAAGCGGGGCCAGCTCCTACAGTGAGCAGTTCTTC
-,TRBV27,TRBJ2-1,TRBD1,CASSFLIDRDRVDEQFF,TGTGCCAGCAGTTTCCTAATTGACCGGGACAGGGTAGATGAGCAGTTCTTC
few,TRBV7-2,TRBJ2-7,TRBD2,CASSSGLVIPEQYF,TGTGCCAGCAGCTCCGGACTAGTGATCCCCGAGCAGTACTTC
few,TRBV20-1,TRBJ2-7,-,CSASFDRVGSYEQYF,TGCAGTGCTAGTTTTGACCGCGTCGGCTCCTACGAGCAGTACTTC
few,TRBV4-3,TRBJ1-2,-,CASSQDPGGHGYTF,TGCGCCAGCAGCCAAGATCCGGGGGGTCACGGCTACACCTTC
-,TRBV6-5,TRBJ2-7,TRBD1,CASFRGPYEQYF,TGTGCCTCCTTCAGGGGGCCCTACGAGCAGTACTTC
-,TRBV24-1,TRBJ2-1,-,CATSSRTDTYNEQFF,TGTGCCACCAGCTCCCGGACGGACACCTACAATGAGCAGTTCTTC
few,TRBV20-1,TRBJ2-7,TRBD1,CSEDRAPYEQYF,TGCAGTGAGGACAGGGCGCCCTACGAGCAGTACTTC
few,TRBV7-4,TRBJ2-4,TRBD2,CASSFLLAGGLAKNIQYF,TGTGCCAGCAGCTTCTTACTAGCGGGGGGGTTAGCCAAAAACATTCAGTACTTC
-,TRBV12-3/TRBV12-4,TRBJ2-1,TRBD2,CASSLSARGGWEQFF,TGTGCCAGCAGTTTATCAGCTCGCGGGGGGTGGGAGCAGTTCTTC
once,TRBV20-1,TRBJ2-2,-,CSARKITGTGELFF,TGCAGTGCTAGAAAGATAACAGGGACCGGGGAGCTGTTTTTT